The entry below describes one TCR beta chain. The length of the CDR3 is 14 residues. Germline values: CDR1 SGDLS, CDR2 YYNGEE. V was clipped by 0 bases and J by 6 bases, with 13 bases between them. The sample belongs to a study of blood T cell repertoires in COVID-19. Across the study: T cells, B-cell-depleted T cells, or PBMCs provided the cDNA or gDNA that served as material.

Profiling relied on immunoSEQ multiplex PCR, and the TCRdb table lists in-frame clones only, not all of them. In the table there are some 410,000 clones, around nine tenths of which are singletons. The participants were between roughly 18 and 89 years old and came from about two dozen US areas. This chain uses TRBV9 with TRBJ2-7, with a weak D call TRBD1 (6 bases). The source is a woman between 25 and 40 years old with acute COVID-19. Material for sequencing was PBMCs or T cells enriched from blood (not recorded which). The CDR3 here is CASSVDHRVGEQYF. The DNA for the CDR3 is TGTGCCAGCAGCGTAGACCACAGGGTGGGCGAGCAGTACTTC. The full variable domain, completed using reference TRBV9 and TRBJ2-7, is DSGVTQTPKHLITATGQRVTLRCSPRSGDLSVYWYQQSLDQGLQFLIQYYNGEERAKGNILERFSAQQFPDLHSELNLSSLELGDSALYFCASSVDHRVGEQYFGPGTRLTVT.